This T cell receptor beta chain was recorded in a study of sequential checkpoint blockade in melanoma. Across the study: Patients were randomized 1:1 to nivolumab-then-ipilimumab or ipilimumab-then-nivolumab first-line. Each arm's sequence ended with maintenance nivolumab.

TCRdb keeps only in-frame clones here, not all; method: immunoSEQ multiplex PCR. The sample contains 15,000 to 20,000 clones, approximately 72% of which appear only once. Germline-derived CDR1 and CDR2 are SGHVS and FQNEAQ. This CDR3 has 14 residues. Trimming shortened V by 5 bases and J by 4 bases, and 14 bases separated the two germline ends. Treatment here: randomized to nivolumab then ipilimumab (arm A) or the reverse (arm B). No patient had prior DNA-damaging chemotherapy. Sorted cells were live CD3+CD8+, lacking CD19 and CD56, from PBMCs. This TCR came from a human donor with melanoma. V and J are TRBV7-8 and TRBJ1-2, with D possibly TRBD1 on 5 matching bases. The sample in question was CD8+ T cells sorted from blood (inferred from file names), obtained from a patient given nivolumab and ipilimumab in sequence. CDR3 residues: CASSHRGDGYGYTF. CDR3 DNA sequence: TGTGCCAGCAGCCACCGGGGGGACGGCTATGGCTACACCTTC.